This TCR beta chain was captured in a study of blood T cell repertoires in COVID-19. Germline-derived CDR1 and CDR2 are MNHEY and SMNVEV (reference sequence). The CDR3 has 13 residues. V shed 5 bases, J shed 5 bases, and the junction held 4 bases outside the gene matches. Libraries were prepared by immunoSEQ multiplex PCR; TCRdb keeps only in-frame clonotypes and omits some of them. The table lists almost 400,000 clones, 70% to 90% of them singletons, with approximately 0.96% in the top ten. The chain combines TRBV27 with TRBJ1-2; 8 bases fit TRBD1. Sequences were obtained from PBMCs or T cells enriched from blood (not recorded which). The sequence came from a woman in her 30s with acute COVID-19. Here the CDR3 DNA reads TGTGCCAGCAGTACGACAGGGGATTATGGCTACACCTTC. It translates to CASSTTGDYGYTF.